These 10 T cell receptor beta chains were sequenced from one sample in a study of blood T cell repertoires in COVID-19. The protocol was immunoSEQ multiplex PCR, while the TCRdb copy is restricted to in-frame clones and leaves out a portion. This sample yields roughly 350,000 clones, of which 80% to 90% are seen a single time; about 10% belongs to the top ten. Sequencing was done on a sample of peripheral blood. Receptors originate from a woman aged 25 to 39 with COVID-19, enrolled during active disease.

This chain connects TRBV25-1 to TRBJ2-7; D perhaps matches TRBD2 (5 bases). Germline CDR1 is MGHDK and CDR2 is SYGVNS. This CDR3 has 13 residues. V gave up 6 bases and J gave up 3 bases, with 12 bases separating them. The CDR3 loop is CASRGGAIYEQYF. CDR3 DNA: TGTGCCAGCAGAGGAGGAGCCATCTACGAGCAGTACTTC.

Written as DNA, the CDR3 is TGCGCCAGCAGCAGTCTGGCCTCCTATGGCTACACCTTC. As protein: CASSSLASYGYTF. The V and J genes are TRBV5-1 and TRBJ1-2; no definite D call. CDR1 and CDR2 from the germline V gene are SGHRS and YFSETQ. Deletions cut 4 bases from V and 4 bases from J, with 11 bases between. The CDR3 runs to 13 residues.

The rearrangement uses TRBV5-5 and TRBJ2-3; D not certain. V lost 4 bases, J lost 3 bases, and 6 bases lay in between. The CDR3 length is 12 residues. The germline CDR1 and CDR2 sequences are SGHKS and YYEKEE (reference sequence). The CDR3 nucleotides read TGTGCCAGCAGCCCAACTACAGATACGCAGTATTTT. This gives the protein CASSPTTDTQYF.

The rearrangement uses TRBV11-2 and TRBJ1-1, with D uncertain. The germline V gene has CDR1 SGHAT and CDR2 FQNNGV. The CDR3 runs to 17 residues. V lost 1 base and J 5 bases, leaving 20 bases between the germline ends. This chain's CDR3 is CASSLAYPGILRTEAFF. The CDR3 DNA sequence: TGTGCCAGCAGCTTAGCCTATCCGGGGATCCTGCGGACTGAAGCTTTCTTT.

This chain uses TRBV28 with TRBJ1-1; D perhaps matches TRBD1 (6 bases). The CDR3 is 14 amino acids. Germline CDR1 and CDR2: MDHEN and SYDVKM. Trimming took 6 bases from V and 0 from J, leaving 11 bases between them. Here the CDR3 DNA reads TGTGCCAGCAGATTCCAGGGGTTGAACACTGAAGCTTTCTTT. Its protein is CASRFQGLNTEAFF.

The V gene is TRBV11-3, the J gene TRBJ2-2; maybe TRBD1 (6 bases). This CDR3 is built from 18 residues. V was pared by 5 bases and J by 2 bases, with 21 bases between. Germline V lookup: CDR1 SGHNT, CDR2 YENEEA. This CDR3 is CASSPTYGGGFNTGELFF. Written as DNA, the CDR3 is TGTGCCAGCAGCCCGACCTATGGGGGCGGGTTCAACACCGGGGAGCTGTTTTTT.

This clone was observed a single time. The rearrangement uses TRBV18 and TRBJ1-6; the D gene is possibly TRBD1 (5 bases). The CDR3 consists of 13 residues. Trimming shortened V by 2 bases and J by 10 bases, and 9 bases separated the two germline ends. Germline-derived CDR1 and CDR2 are KGHSH and LQKENI. DNA for the CDR3: TGTGCCAGCTCACCAGCAGACAGATCACCCCTCCACTTT. Its protein product is CASSPADRSPLHF.

The J gene is TRBJ1-2, the V gene TRBV18, with D perhaps matching TRBD1 (5 bases). V was trimmed by 2 bases and J by 0 bases, leaving 7 bases between them. CDR3 length: 14 amino acids. The V gene's germline CDR1 is KGHSH and CDR2 LQKENI. The CDR3 DNA reads TGTGCCAGCTCACCAGACAGAGCTAACTATGGCTACACCTTC. Translating it yields CASSPDRANYGYTF. The full variable domain, with the rest looked up from reference TRBV18 and TRBJ1-2, is NAGVMQNPRHLVRRRGQEARLRCSPMKGHSHVYWYRQLPEEGLKFMVYLQKENIIDESGMPKERFSAEFPKEGPSILRIQQVVRGDSAAYFCASSPDRANYGYTFGSGTRLTVV.

V gene TRBV6-6 combines with J gene TRBJ2-7, with D maybe TRBD2 (5 bases). Germline loops: CDR1 MNHNY, CDR2 SVGAGI (reference sequence). The germline V and J ends were trimmed by 5 bases and 4 bases, with 24 bases remaining between them. This CDR3 comprises 17 residues. DNA of the CDR3: TGTGCCAGCAGTCCCCATCCGGCTGTTGTCACGGGGTACGAGCAGTACTTC. Amino acid sequence: CASSPHPAVVTGYEQYF.

V and J are TRBV24-1 and TRBJ2-5; possibly TRBD1 for D (6 bases). With 4 bases removed from V and 0 bases from J, the gap between germline ends came to 11 bases. The germline CDR1 and CDR2 sequences are KGHDR and SFDVKD. The CDR3 loop spans 15 amino acids. CDR3 region: CATSDPGQNQETQYF. CDR3 DNA sequence: TGTGCCACCAGTGACCCCGGACAGAACCAAGAGACCCAGTACTTC.